What follows describes a single T cell receptor (beta chain). CDR1 and CDR2 (germline): MGHRA, YSYEKL. The CDR3 length is 16 residues. V shed 1 base, J shed 6 bases, and the junction held 9 bases outside the gene matches. The data were taken from a study of blood T cell repertoires in COVID-19. Across the study: Samples taken during acute and convalescent COVID-19 were collected in the United States, Italy and Spain.

Original analysis: Amplification of reference gene primers provided the estimated nucleated cell counts. The data were produced by immunoSEQ multiplex PCR, yet TCRdb's version contains in-frame clones alone and is incomplete. That table furnishes V, J and clone size, whereas the DNA furnished D and trimming. The sample carries over 200,000 clones, about 91% recorded once. This sequence joins TRBV4-1 and TRBJ2-5; 9 bases agree with TRBD1. The specimen was peripheral blood. The TCR comes from a person under 35 with COVID-19, enrolled during active disease. The CDR3, as DNA: TGCGCCAGCAGCCAAGGGGGGACAGGGTATAGGAAGACCCAGTACTTC. It yields the protein CASSQGGTGYRKTQYF.